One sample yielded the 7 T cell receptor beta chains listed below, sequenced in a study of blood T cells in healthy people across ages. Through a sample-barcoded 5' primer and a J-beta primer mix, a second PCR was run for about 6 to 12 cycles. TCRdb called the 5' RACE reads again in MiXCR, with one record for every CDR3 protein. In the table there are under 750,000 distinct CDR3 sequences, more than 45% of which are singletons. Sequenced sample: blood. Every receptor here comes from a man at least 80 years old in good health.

The CDR3 is CASSSQGGAVYNEQFF. Written as DNA, the CDR3 is TGTGCCAGCAGTTCCCAGGGGGGGGCGGTCTACAATGAGCAGTTCTTC. V is TRBV28 and J is TRBJ2-1; tentatively, D is TRBD1 or TRBD2 (7 bases each). This CDR3 region has 16 residues. V lost 4 bases to trimming and J lost 3 bases, with 16 bases between them. Germline CDR1 is MDHEN and CDR2 is SYDVKM.

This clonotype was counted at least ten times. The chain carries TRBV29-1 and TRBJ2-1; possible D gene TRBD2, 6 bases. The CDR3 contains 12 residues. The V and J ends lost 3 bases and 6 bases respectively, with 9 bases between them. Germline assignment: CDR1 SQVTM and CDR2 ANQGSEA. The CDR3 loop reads CSVDTGSNEQFF. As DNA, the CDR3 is TGCAGCGTTGATACCGGGAGCAATGAGCAGTTCTTC.

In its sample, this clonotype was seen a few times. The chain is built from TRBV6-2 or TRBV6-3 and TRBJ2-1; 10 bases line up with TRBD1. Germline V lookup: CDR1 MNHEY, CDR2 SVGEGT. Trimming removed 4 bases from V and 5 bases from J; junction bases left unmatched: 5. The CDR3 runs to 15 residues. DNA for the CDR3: TGTGCCAGCAGTTGGACAGGGGGTCCCGACAATGAGCAGTTCTTC. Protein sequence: CASSWTGGPDNEQFF.

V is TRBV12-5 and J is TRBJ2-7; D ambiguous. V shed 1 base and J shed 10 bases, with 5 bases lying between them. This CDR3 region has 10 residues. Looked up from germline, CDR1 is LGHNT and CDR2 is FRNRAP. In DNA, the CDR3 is TGTGCTAGTGGTTTGGGCAACCAGTACTTC. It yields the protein CASGLGNQYF.

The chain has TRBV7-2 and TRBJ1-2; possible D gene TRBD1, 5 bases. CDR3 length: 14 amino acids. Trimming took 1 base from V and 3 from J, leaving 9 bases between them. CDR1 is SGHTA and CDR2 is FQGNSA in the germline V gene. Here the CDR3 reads CASSLGGMDYGYTF. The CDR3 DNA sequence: TGTGCCAGCAGCTTAGGGGGCATGGACTATGGCTACACCTTC. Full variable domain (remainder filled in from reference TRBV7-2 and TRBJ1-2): GAGVSQSPSNKVTEKGKDVELRCDPISGHTALYWYRQSLGQGLEFLIYFQGNSAPDKSGLPSDRFSAERTGGSVSTLTIQRTQQEDSAVYLCASSLGGMDYGYTFGSGTRLTVV.

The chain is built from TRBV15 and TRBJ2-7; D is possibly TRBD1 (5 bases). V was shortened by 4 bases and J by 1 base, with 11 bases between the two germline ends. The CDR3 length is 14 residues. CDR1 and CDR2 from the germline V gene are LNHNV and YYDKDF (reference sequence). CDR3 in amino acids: CATSTTTASYEQYF. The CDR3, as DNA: TGTGCCACCAGCACGACGACAGCTTCCTACGAGCAGTACTTC. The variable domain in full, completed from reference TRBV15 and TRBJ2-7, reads DAMVIQNPRYQVTQFGKPVTLSCSQTLNHNVMYWYQQKSSQAPKLLFHYYDKDFNNEADTPDNFQSRRPNTSFCFLDIRSPGLGDTAMYLCATSTTTASYEQYFGPGTRLTVT.

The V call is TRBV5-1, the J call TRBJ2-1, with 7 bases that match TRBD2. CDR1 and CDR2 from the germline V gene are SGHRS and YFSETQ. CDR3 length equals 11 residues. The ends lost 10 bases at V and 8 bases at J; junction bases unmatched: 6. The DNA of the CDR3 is TGCGCCCCGGGGGGTTTCGATGAGCAGTTCTTC. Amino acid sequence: CAPGGFDEQFF.